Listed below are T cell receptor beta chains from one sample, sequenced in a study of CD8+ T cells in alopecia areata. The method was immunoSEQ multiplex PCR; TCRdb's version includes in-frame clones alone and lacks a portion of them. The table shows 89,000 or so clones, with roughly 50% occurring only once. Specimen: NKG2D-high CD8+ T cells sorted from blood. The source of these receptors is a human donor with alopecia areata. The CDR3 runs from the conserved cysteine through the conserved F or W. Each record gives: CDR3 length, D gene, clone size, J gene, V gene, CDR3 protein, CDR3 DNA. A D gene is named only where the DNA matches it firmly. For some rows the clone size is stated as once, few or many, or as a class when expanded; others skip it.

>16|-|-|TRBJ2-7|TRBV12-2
CASRSHLDWGTKEQYF
TGTGCAAGTCGCTCCCACCTAGACTGGGGGACTAAGGAGCAGTACTTC
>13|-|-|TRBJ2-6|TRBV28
CASSRPGADVLTF
TGTGCCAGCAGCCGCCCGGGGGCTGACGTCCTGACTTTC
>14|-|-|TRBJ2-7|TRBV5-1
CASSLGDDSYEQYF
TGCGCCAGCAGCTTGGGCGACGACTCCTACGAGCAGTACTTC
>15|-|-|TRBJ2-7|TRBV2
CASSANRDPPYEQYF
TGTGCCAGCAGCGCGAACCGGGACCCCCCCTACGAGCAGTACTTC
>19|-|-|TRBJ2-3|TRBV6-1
CASSEAAIGQIGGTDTQYF
TGTGCCAGCAGTGAAGCGGCAATAGGACAGATCGGGGGCACAGATACGCAGTATTTT
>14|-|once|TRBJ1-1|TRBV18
CASSPGAEYTEAFF
TGTGCCAGCTCACCCGGGGCCGAATACACTGAAGCTTTCTTT
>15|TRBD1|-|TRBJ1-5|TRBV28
CASSSLGQGTSPQHF
TGTGCCAGCAGTTCCCTTGGACAGGGGACGTCGCCCCAGCATTTT
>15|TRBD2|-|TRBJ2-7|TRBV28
CASSSPRGGRYEQYF
TGTGCCAGCAGTTCCCCCCGAGGCGGGAGGTACGAGCAGTACTTC
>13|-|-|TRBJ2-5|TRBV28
CASRRRAEETQYF
TGTGCCAGCAGGCGGAGGGCGGAAGAGACCCAGTACTTC
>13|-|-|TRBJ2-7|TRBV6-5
CASSYQGPYEQYF
TGTGCCAGCAGTTATCAGGGTCCCTACGAGCAGTACTTC
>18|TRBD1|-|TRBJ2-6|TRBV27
CASSLTGTGFSGANVLTF
TGTGCCAGCAGTTTAACCGGGACAGGCTTCTCTGGGGCCAACGTCCTGACTTTC
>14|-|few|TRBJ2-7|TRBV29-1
CSVEVNAATYEQYF
TGCAGCGTTGAAGTCAATGCAGCAACCTACGAGCAGTACTTC
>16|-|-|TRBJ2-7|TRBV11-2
CASSLAPSESSYEQYF
TGTGCCAGCAGCTTAGCCCCGTCAGAAAGCTCCTACGAGCAGTACTTC
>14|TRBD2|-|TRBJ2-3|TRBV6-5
CASSYGAGANTQYF
TGTGCCAGCAGTTATGGTGCGGGAGCAAATACGCAGTATTTT
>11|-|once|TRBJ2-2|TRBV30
CAWRSAGELFF
TGTGCCTGGAGATCCGCCGGGGAGCTGTTTTTT
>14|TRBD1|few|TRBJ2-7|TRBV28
CASSSGQGPYEQYF
TGTGCCAGCAGTTCCGGACAGGGGCCCTACGAGCAGTACTTC
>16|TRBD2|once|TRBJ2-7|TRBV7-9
CASSLVGREDYYEQYF
TGTGCCAGCAGCTTAGTTGGGCGGGAGGATTACTACGAGCAGTACTTC
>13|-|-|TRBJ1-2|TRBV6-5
CASSRSANYGYTF
TGTGCCAGCAGCAGGTCCGCTAACTATGGCTACACCTTC
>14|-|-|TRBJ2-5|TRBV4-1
CASSQVAEEETQYF
TGCGCCAGCAGCCAAGTCGCGGAGGAAGAGACCCAGTACTTC
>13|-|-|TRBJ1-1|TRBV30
CAWIPDKNTEAFF
TGTGCCTGGATACCTGACAAGAACACTGAAGCTTTCTTT
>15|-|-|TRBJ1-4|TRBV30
CAWSVSGATNEKLFF
TGTGCCTGGAGTGTCTCTGGAGCAACTAATGAAAAACTGTTTTTT
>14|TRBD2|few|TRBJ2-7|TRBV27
CASSFGTGGYEQYF
TGTGCCAGCAGTTTCGGTACGGGGGGCTACGAGCAGTACTTC
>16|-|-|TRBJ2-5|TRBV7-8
CASSLLVQTEEGTQYF
TGTGCCAGCAGCTTACTCGTTCAGACGGAAGAAGGAACCCAGTACTTC
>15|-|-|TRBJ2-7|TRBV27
CASSLSLTGRPEQYF
TGTGCCAGCAGTTTATCCTTAACGGGTCGCCCCGAGCAGTACTTC
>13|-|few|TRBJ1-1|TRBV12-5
CASGLPGSTEAFF
TGTGCTAGTGGTTTGCCGGGTTCCACTGAAGCTTTCTTT
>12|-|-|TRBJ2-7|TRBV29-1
CSVVTRRYEQYF
TGCAGCGTTGTTACGCGGCGGTACGAGCAGTACTTC
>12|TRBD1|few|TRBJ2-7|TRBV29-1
CSARDSIYEQYF
TGCAGCGCCCGGGACAGTATCTACGAGCAGTACTTC
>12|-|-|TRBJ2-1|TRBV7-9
CASSIIIHEQFF
TGTGCCAGCAGCATAATTATCCATGAGCAGTTCTTC
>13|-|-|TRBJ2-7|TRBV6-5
CASSYTTDYEQYF
TGTGCCAGCAGTTACACGACAGACTACGAGCAGTACTTC
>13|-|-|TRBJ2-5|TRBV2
CALQLGSQETQYF
TGTGCCCTACAGCTTGGCAGCCAAGAGACCCAGTACTTC
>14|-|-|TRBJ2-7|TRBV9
CASSVARGADEQYF
TGTGCCAGCAGCGTAGCACGGGGGGCCGACGAGCAGTACTTC
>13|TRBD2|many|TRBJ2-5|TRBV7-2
CASSSSGSKTQYF
TGTGCCAGCAGCTCCAGCGGGAGTAAGACCCAGTACTTC
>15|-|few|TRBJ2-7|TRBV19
CASSIGGHPSYEQYF
TGTGCCAGTAGTATCGGGGGTCACCCTTCCTACGAGCAGTACTTC
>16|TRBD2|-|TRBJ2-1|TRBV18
CASSPTGGLAGNEQFF
TGTGCCAGCTCACCAACTGGGGGACTAGCGGGGAATGAGCAGTTCTTC
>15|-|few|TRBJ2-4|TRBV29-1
CSVEDSPGNLNIQYF
TGCAGCGTTGAAGATTCTCCGGGCAATTTAAACATTCAGTACTTC
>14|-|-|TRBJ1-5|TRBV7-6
CASSFLPGDQPQHF
TGTGCCAGCAGCTTCCTGCCGGGTGATCAGCCCCAGCATTTT
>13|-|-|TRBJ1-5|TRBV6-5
CASSWALNQPQHF
TGTGCCAGCAGTTGGGCCCTCAATCAGCCCCAGCATTTT
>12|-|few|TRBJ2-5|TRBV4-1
CASSQGAETQYF
TGCGCCAGCAGCCAAGGGGCTGAGACCCAGTACTTC
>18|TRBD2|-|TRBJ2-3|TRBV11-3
CASSGGQTSGGYTDTQYF
TGTGCCAGCAGCGGGGGTCAGACTAGCGGGGGATACACAGATACGCAGTATTTT
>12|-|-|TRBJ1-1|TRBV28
CASSVDWTEAFF
TGTGCCAGCAGTGTGGACTGGACTGAAGCTTTCTTT
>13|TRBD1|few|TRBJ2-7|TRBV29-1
CSVGTGDSYEQYF
TGCAGCGTTGGGACAGGGGACTCCTACGAGCAGTACTTC
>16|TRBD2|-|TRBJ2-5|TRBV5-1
CASSLEAGGLQETQYF
TGCGCCAGCAGCTTGGAAGCGGGGGGCCTCCAAGAGACCCAGTACTTC
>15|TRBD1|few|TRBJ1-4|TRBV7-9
CASSAWTGGNEKLFF
TGTGCCAGCAGCGCCTGGACAGGGGGAAATGAAAAACTGTTTTTT
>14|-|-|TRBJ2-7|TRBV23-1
CASSQADTAYEQYF
TGCGCCAGCAGTCAAGCGGACACCGCCTACGAGCAGTACTTC
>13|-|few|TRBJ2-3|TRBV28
CASSQSSTDTQYF
TGTGCCAGCAGCCAGAGCAGCACAGATACGCAGTATTTT
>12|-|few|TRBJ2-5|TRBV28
CASSLPGETQYF
TGTGCCAGCAGTTTACCGGGAGAGACCCAGTACTTC
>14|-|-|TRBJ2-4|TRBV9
CASSVAEAKNIQYF
TGTGCCAGCAGCGTCGCGGAAGCCAAAAACATTCAGTACTTC
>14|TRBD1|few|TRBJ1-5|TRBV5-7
CASSPTGFYQPQHF
TGTGCCAGCAGCCCGACAGGGTTCTATCAGCCCCAGCATTTT
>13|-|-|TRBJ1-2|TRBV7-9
CASSLGDSYGYTF
TGTGCCAGCAGCTTGGGAGACAGCTATGGCTACACCTTC
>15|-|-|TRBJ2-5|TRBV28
CASSSTPHSQETQYF
TGTGCCAGCAGCTCGACCCCACATAGTCAAGAGACCCAGTACTTC
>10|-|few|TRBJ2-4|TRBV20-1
CSARMDIQYF
TGCAGTGCTCGGATGGACATTCAGTACTTC
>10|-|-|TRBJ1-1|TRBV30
CAWVGGEAFF
TGTGCCTGGGTGGGGGGAGAAGCTTTCTTT